The 9 T cell receptor beta chains given below trace back to one sample, sequenced in a study of tumor-infiltrating lymphocytes in glioblastoma multiforme (dated by TCRdb to about 2017). TCRdb lists the instrument as Illumina HiSeq 2500. A modified ARM-PCR protocol with multiple V-beta primers and a C-beta primer was used to build TCRB libraries from RNA via three nested multiplex PCR rounds. TCRdb reprocessed the public reads (quality trimming at Q25 with fastp, clone calling with MiXCR) and kept in-frame beta chains. Each CDR3 protein gets just one entry, which takes the most common genes and DNA from the rows behind it. For this sample there are some 10,000 distinct CDR3 sequences; approximately 71% appear just once. The top ten clonotypes cover about two fifths of the sample. The sample taken for sequencing was brain tumor tissue. Receptors originate from a male donor with glioblastoma.

This chain connects TRBV11-2 to TRBJ2-5; 8 bases are a match to TRBD1. Germline loops: CDR1 SGHAT, CDR2 FQNNGV. CDR3 size: 17 residues. With 3 bases clipped from V and 2 bases from J, the junction kept 11 bases outside the gene matches. CDR3 sequence: CASSFSRHRGSQETQYF. The CDR3 DNA is TGTGCCAGCAGCTTTTCGCGTCACAGGGGGTCGCAAGAGACCCAGTACTTC.

The chain is built from TRBV11-2 and TRBJ2-7; D is undetermined. The CDR3 extends over 13 amino acids. The germline gives CDR1 SGHAT, CDR2 FQNNGV. With 0 bases removed from V and 4 bases from J, the gap between germline ends came to 7 bases. CDR3 sequence (DNA): TGTGCCAGCAGCTTAGACTCACTTTACGAGCAGTACTTC. Translating it yields CASSLDSLYEQYF.

The J gene is TRBJ2-1, the V gene TRBV20-1, with unresolved D. The germline V gene has CDR1 DFQATT and CDR2 SNEGSKA (reference sequence). The CDR3 extends over 15 amino acids. Trimming cost V 0 bases and J 2 bases, with 11 bases left between them. CDR3 sequence: CSARETLEPYNEQFF. CDR3 DNA: TGCAGTGCTAGAGAGACCCTGGAGCCCTACAATGAGCAGTTCTTC.

As to this clonotype: A junction end diverges from the germline sequence, so it may reflect a read error. This chain joins TRBV7-9 and TRBJ1-4, with D possibly being TRBD1 (5 bases). Germline CDR1 SEHNR, CDR2 FQNEAQ (reference sequence). This CDR3 contains 14 residues. CDR3 sequence reads: CASSLDVGRETLFF. The CDR3 region has the DNA TGTGCAAGCAGCTTAGACGTGGGCAGGGAAACACTGTTTTTT.

Points on this clonotype: The junction differs from germline at one of its ends, possibly a read error. V and J are TRBV4-1 and TRBJ1-2; 7 bases are a match to TRBD1. Germline-derived CDR1 and CDR2 are MGHRA and YSYEKL. The CDR3 is 16 residues long. The CDR3 sequence is CANSQDRYRGNCDYTF. CDR3 coding DNA: TGCGCCAACAGCCAAGATCGATACAGGGGAAACTGTGACTACACCTTC.

As to this clonotype: Germline and junction disagree at one end, which may indicate a read error. V is TRBV11-3 and J is TRBJ2-1; D is perhaps TRBD2 (5 bases). The CDR3 length is 14 residues. CDR1 is SGHNT, CDR2 YENEEA, per germline. This CDR3 reads CASSLAGAYNELFF. The CDR3 DNA reads as TGTGCCAGCAGCCTAGCTGGTGCCTACAATGAGCTGTTCTTC.

Of note for this clonotype: The junction departs from germline at one end; a sequencing error may be responsible. The rearrangement joins TRBV11-2 to TRBJ2-2, with 7 bases fitting TRBD1. Germline CDR1 reads SGHAT; CDR2 reads FQNNGV. CDR3 length equals 15 residues. The CDR3 nucleotides read TGCGCCAGTAACAGAAGGGGGCTGGACGCCGGGGAGCTGTTTTTT. As protein: CASNRRGLDAGELFF.

The chain links TRBV29-1 to TRBJ2-1; possible D gene TRBD1, 6 bases. The CDR3 contains 14 residues. In germline, CDR1 is SQVTM, CDR2 ANQGSEA. Trimming cost V 4 bases and J 5 bases, with 15 bases left between them. The CDR3 loop reads CSVGGRQGHNEQFF. CDR3 nucleotide sequence: TGCAGCGTTGGAGGGCGGCAGGGGCACAATGAGCAGTTCTTC.

As regards this clonotype: Because the CDR3 is missing its conserved closing phenylalanine or tryptophan, this is likely a read error. V gene TRBV29-1 combines with J gene TRBJ1-6; TRBD1 might be the D (6 bases). V was trimmed by 4 bases and J by 10 bases, leaving 14 bases between them. Germline CDR1 reads SQVTM; CDR2 reads ANQGSEA. The CDR3 consists of 13 residues. Here the CDR3 DNA reads TGCAGCGTTGCCAGGGACATGGAATCACCCCTCCACTCT. Its translation is CSVARDMESPLHS.